The rows below give T cell receptor beta chains drawn from one sample of a study of vaccination and CD4 T cells after COVID-19. TCRdb reprocessed the PCR reads with MiXCR, giving one entry per CDR3 protein. The sample yields several thousand distinct CDR3 sequences, about 30% seen once. What these receptors recognize is not known. Sequenced sample: CD4+ T cells from blood, cultured in vitro. The source is a human donor in good health. CDR3s include the opening cysteine and the closing phenylalanine or tryptophan.

V | CDR3
TRBV5-1 | CASSLLRDTEAFF
TRBV12-3/TRBV12-4 | CASSPGGHQPQHF
TRBV4-2 | CASSQDGLPYGPQHF
TRBV7-9 | CASSLVLTGDTEAFF
TRBV6-1 | CASRPPRETEAFF
TRBV10-3 | CAISDRSPDVEAFF
TRBV10-1 | CASSESRVQETQYF
TRBV19 | CASGQGQYQPQHF
TRBV12-1 | CASGNGYTF
TRBV19 | CASRTGAHTGELFF
TRBV7-3 | CASSSTGTGADTQYF
TRBV27 | CASSFLGTGGGGTDTQYF
TRBV18 | CASSPNRDSYEQYF
TRBV7-3 | CASSFNGGGNQPQHF
TRBV19 | CASSLSWSNQPQHF
TRBV7-3 | CASSSGGPTYGYTF
TRBV19 | CASSRDSLNTEAFF
TRBV5-6 | CASSRTGTNYQPQHF
TRBV20-1 | CSARERQRGGHTDTQYF
TRBV14 | CASSPTDRRYFSTEAFF
TRBV6-1 | CAILAGANRGDTQYF
TRBV19 | CASSDGIQDSNQPQHF
TRBV7-9 | CASSLERGANTGELFF
TRBV6-1 | CASREEQGAAGELFF
TRBV19 | CASSIPTLHYGYTF
TRBV19 | CASSIDRVQPQHF
TRBV6-1 | CASSVPGRIYNEQFF
TRBV10-3 | CAINTSGRQETQYF
TRBV6-4 | CASSTSGLAGLNEQFF
TRBV10-3 | CAISERTEAFF
TRBV6-5 | CASSYSMPGISGANVLTF
TRBV21-1 | CASSRAGAIYEQYF
TRBV20-1 | CSARVPSGGSTEAFF
TRBV30 | CAWSAHGDYGYTF
TRBV19 | CASSIGQGLGEQYF
TRBV12-3/TRBV12-4 | CASSLAQGGGSSGELFF
TRBV10-3 | CAISGSNDYGYTF
TRBV2 | CASSTDGNQPQHF
TRBV9 | CASSVDLNQPQHF
TRBV2 | CASNTEGETQYF
TRBV29-1 | CSVEFTRGNHYGYTF
TRBV12-3/TRBV12-4 | CASSLPGGQLGNTQYF
TRBV15 | CATSRDRPGGDQPQHF
TRBV11-1 | CASSQRSQTETQYF
TRBV25-1 | CASSPSPGQGAANTEAFF
TRBV18 | CASPGPTGERYTF
TRBV12-3/TRBV12-4 | CASSPTDRRAYEQYF
TRBV6-5 | CASSYSTAPGWSYTF
TRBV7-9 | CASSLLAVLTDTQYF
TRBV27 | CASSSRRNQPQHF